Sequencing of this T cell receptor (beta chain) was carried out in a study of technical replicates of blood from a few donors. Some clones are missing from TCRdb's copy, which holds only in-frame ones; the method was immunoSEQ multiplex PCR. Of fewer than 90,000 clones listed, about 93% are singletons. Source material: T cells isolated from PBMCs. This TCR derives from a human donor in good health.

CDR3 in DNA: TGTGCCAGCAGCGTAGATTTGGGACAGGGAAGAGGCTACACCTTC. Encoded protein: CASSVDLGQGRGYTF. The V gene is TRBV9, the J gene TRBJ1-2, with 9 bases identical to TRBD1. The ends lost 0 bases at V and 8 bases at J; junction bases unmatched: 8. Germline V gives CDR1 SGDLS, CDR2 YYNGEE. The length of the CDR3 is 15 residues.